The rows below give T cell receptor beta chains drawn from one sample of a study of blood T cell repertoires in COVID-19. Measured with immunoSEQ multiplex PCR; TCRdb has only the in-frame clones, and not every one. The sample carries approximately 44,000 clones, more than 70% recorded once. Sequences were obtained from peripheral blood. Receptors were obtained from a woman of 80 years or more with acute or convalescent COVID-19. CDR3s include the opening cysteine and the closing phenylalanine or tryptophan. A D gene is named only where the DNA matches it firmly. Only part of the rows carry a size: once, few, many, or a class if the clone is expanded.

length,size,V,J,D,CDR3,DNA
15,.,TRBV25-1,TRBJ2-2,TRBD1,CASSVRTGRAGELFF,TGTGCCAGCAGTGTACGGACAGGGAGAGCCGGGGAGCTGTTTTTT
17,.,TRBV28,TRBJ1-6,TRBD1,CASSFFGDRGNNSPLHF,TGTGCCAGCAGTTTTTTTGGAGACAGGGGCAATAATTCACCCCTCCACTTT
17,.,TRBV24-1,TRBJ2-1,TRBD1,CATSDLDRDRGRDEQFF,TGTGCCACCAGTGACCTCGACAGGGATCGAGGTAGAGATGAGCAGTTCTTC
16,.,TRBV3-1/TRBV3-2,TRBJ2-1,TRBD2,CASSQGLAGGYNEQFF,TGTGCCAGCAGCCAAGGCCTAGCGGGGGGATACAATGAGCAGTTCTTC
13,.,TRBV12-3/TRBV12-4,TRBJ1-1,.,CATRRGENTEAFF,TGTGCCACCAGACGAGGAGAGAACACTGAAGCTTTCTTT
17,.,TRBV5-1,TRBJ2-1,TRBD2,CASSLPSGGAVYNEQFF,TGCGCCAGCAGCTTGCCTAGCGGGGGGGCTGTCTACAATGAGCAGTTCTTC
16,.,TRBV5-1,TRBJ2-1,TRBD2,CASSPILAHSYNEQFF,TGCGCCAGCAGCCCAATACTAGCGCACTCCTACAATGAGCAGTTCTTC
16,.,TRBV21-1,TRBJ1-4,.,CASSPRTWVTNEKLFF,TGTGCCAGCAGCCCTCGGACTTGGGTAACTAATGAAAAACTGTTTTTT
14,once,TRBV5-4,TRBJ2-2,.,CASSPRTETGELFF,TGTGCCAGCAGCCCACGGACAGAAACCGGGGAGCTGTTTTTT
14,.,TRBV2,TRBJ2-2,TRBD2,CASSVAGDTGELFF,TGTGCCAGCAGTGTGGCGGGGGACACCGGGGAGCTGTTTTTT
14,.,TRBV6-6,TRBJ2-3,.,CAVSGGPITDTQYF,TGTGCAGTCTCGGGGGGCCCTATCACAGATACGCAGTATTTT
17,.,TRBV21-1,TRBJ2-1,.,CASSFRPGRDSYNEQFF,TGTGCCAGCAGCTTCCGGCCGGGCCGGGACAGCTACAATGAGCAGTTCTTC
15,.,TRBV5-1,TRBJ2-7,.,CASSLDQGPFYEQYF,TGCGCCAGCAGCTTGGACCAGGGTCCCTTCTACGAGCAGTACTTC
13,.,TRBV10-3,TRBJ2-5,TRBD2,CATSTGEGETQYF,TGTGCCACCTCAACGGGGGAGGGAGAGACCCAGTACTTC
14,once,TRBV19,TRBJ1-2,TRBD1,CASSVQGANYGYTF,TGTGCCAGTAGTGTTCAGGGGGCGAACTATGGCTACACCTTC
12,.,TRBV12-3/TRBV12-4,TRBJ2-2,.,CAAGRSTGELFF,TGTGCGGCGGGTAGAAGCACCGGGGAGCTGTTTTTT
12,.,TRBV3-1/TRBV3-2,TRBJ2-7,TRBD2,CASSRRGGEQYF,TGTGCCAGCAGCCGACGGGGGGGCGAGCAGTACTTC
14,.,TRBV19,TRBJ1-5,TRBD1,CASSQQGPSWPQHF,TGTGCCAGTAGTCAACAGGGGCCCTCTTGGCCCCAGCATTTT
15,few,TRBV4-2,TRBJ1-2,.,CASSPASTSNYGYTF,TGTGCCAGCAGCCCGGCCAGTACTAGCAACTATGGCTACACCTTC
15,.,TRBV10-2,TRBJ2-1,TRBD2,CASRGGGNSYNEQFF,TGCGCCAGCAGGGGCGGGGGGAACTCCTACAATGAGCAGTTCTTC
14,.,TRBV6-5,TRBJ2-5,.,CASTEGGSQETQYF,TGTGCCAGCACCGAAGGGGGATCCCAAGAGACCCAGTACTTC
12,.,TRBV29-1,TRBJ1-4,.,CSGTAQGEKLFF,TGCAGCGGGACGGCCCAGGGGGAAAAACTGTTTTTT
15,.,TRBV2,TRBJ2-5,.,CASSPLGLAQETQYF,TGTGCCAGCAGTCCCCTAGGTTTGGCCCAAGAGACCCAGTACTTC
13,.,TRBV18,TRBJ1-1,.,CASSRGGNTEAFF,TGTGCCAGCTCCCGGGGGGGGAACACTGAAGCTTTCTTT
14,.,TRBV27,TRBJ2-1,TRBD1,CASSPANTGGLQFF,TGTGCCAGCAGCCCAGCCAACACAGGGGGACTTCAGTTCTTC
15,.,TRBV2,TRBJ2-4,.,CASTSPHLAKNIQYF,TGTGCCAGCACGTCCCCTCACTTAGCCAAAAACATTCAGTACTTC
13,.,TRBV6-5,TRBJ1-6,TRBD1,CATSGQGDSPLHF,TGTGCCACGTCGGGACAGGGTGATTCACCCCTCCACTTT
14,.,TRBV11-2,TRBJ2-7,TRBD1,CASSKDRSSYEQYF,TGTGCCAGCAGCAAGGACAGGAGCTCCTACGAGCAGTACTTC
14,.,TRBV5-1,TRBJ2-1,TRBD1,CASSLPDRGNEQFF,TGCGCCAGCAGCCTACCGGACAGGGGGAATGAGCAGTTCTTC
15,.,TRBV5-4,TRBJ2-2,TRBD2,CASSSWTSGPGELFF,TGTGCCAGCAGCTCCTGGACTAGCGGTCCCGGGGAGCTGTTTTTT
12,.,TRBV12-3/TRBV12-4,TRBJ1-2,.,CASSLTGYGYTF,TGTGCCAGCAGTTTAACGGGTTACGGCTACACCTTC
13,once,TRBV14,TRBJ1-1,.,CASSQEWGRVAFF,TGTGCCAGCAGCCAAGAGTGGGGGCGGGTAGCTTTCTTT
16,.,TRBV19,TRBJ2-3,TRBD2,CASSIGGGWDADTQYF,TGTGCCAGTAGTATTGGCGGGGGGTGGGATGCAGATACGCAGTATTTT
14,.,TRBV2,TRBJ2-7,.,CASSGQWSSYEQYF,TGTGCCAGCAGTGGACAGTGGAGCTCCTACGAGCAGTACTTC
16,.,TRBV7-9,TRBJ1-4,.,CASSQSSPGDNEKLFF,TGTGCCAGCAGCCAGAGTAGCCCGGGGGATAATGAAAAACTGTTTTTT
16,.,TRBV5-8,TRBJ1-3,.,CASTQDSYTSGNTIYF,TGTGCCAGCACCCAGGACAGTTACACCTCTGGAAACACCATATATTTT
16,.,TRBV7-7,TRBJ2-2,.,CASSPGFSEGTGELFF,TGTGCTAGCAGCCCGGGGTTTAGCGAAGGTACCGGGGAGCTGTTTTTT
15,.,TRBV7-7,TRBJ2-2,.,CASSQTSGSIGELFF,TGTGCCAGCAGCCAGACTAGTGGTTCCATCGGGGAGCTGTTTTTT
14,.,TRBV27,TRBJ2-5,TRBD2,CASSTSGGPRTQYF,TGTGCCAGCAGTACTAGCGGGGGGCCACGGACCCAGTACTTC
14,once,TRBV5-1,TRBJ1-2,.,CASSSVGRGHGYTF,TGCGCCAGCAGCTCCGTTGGGAGGGGCCATGGCTACACCTTC
17,.,TRBV7-8,TRBJ1-6,.,CASSSMVLFSYNSPLHF,TGTGCCAGCAGCTCGATGGTCCTATTCTCCTATAATTCACCCCTCCACTTT
13,.,TRBV5-5,TRBJ1-2,TRBD1,CASSSTGQYGYTF,TGTGCCAGCAGCTCCACGGGACAGTATGGCTACACCTTC
14,.,TRBV5-1,TRBJ1-1,TRBD1,CASSTDRVGTEAFF,TGCGCCAGCAGCACGGACAGGGTGGGCACTGAAGCTTTCTTT
14,.,TRBV5-1,TRBJ2-5,TRBD1,CASSLQGWKETQYF,TGCGCCAGCAGCCTACAGGGGTGGAAAGAGACCCAGTACTTC